This TCR beta chain was recovered during a study of CD4+ T cells in melanoma. Whole-study results and caveats: CD8+ T cell, macrophage and B cell function reportedly correlated with neoantigen-specific CD4+ T cells. Diverse differentiation states were reported for melanoma neoantigen-specific CD4+ T cells.

Produced via immunoSEQ multiplex PCR; TCRdb's table is partial and in-frame only. The table lists fewer than 150,000 clones, over 90% of them singletons, with 1.5% in the top ten. This CDR3 comprises 14 residues. Germline CDR1 SGHTS, CDR2 YDEGEE. V was cut by 1 base and J by 0 bases, with 8 bases left in between. For this clone: What it recognizes is unknown.

The chain joins TRBV5-8 to TRBJ2-7; D is uncertain. The receptor was derived from a human donor with melanoma. CDR3 loop: CASSLWISSYEQYF. The CDR3 DNA sequence: TGTGCCAGCAGCTTGTGGATCTCCTCCTACGAGCAGTACTTC.